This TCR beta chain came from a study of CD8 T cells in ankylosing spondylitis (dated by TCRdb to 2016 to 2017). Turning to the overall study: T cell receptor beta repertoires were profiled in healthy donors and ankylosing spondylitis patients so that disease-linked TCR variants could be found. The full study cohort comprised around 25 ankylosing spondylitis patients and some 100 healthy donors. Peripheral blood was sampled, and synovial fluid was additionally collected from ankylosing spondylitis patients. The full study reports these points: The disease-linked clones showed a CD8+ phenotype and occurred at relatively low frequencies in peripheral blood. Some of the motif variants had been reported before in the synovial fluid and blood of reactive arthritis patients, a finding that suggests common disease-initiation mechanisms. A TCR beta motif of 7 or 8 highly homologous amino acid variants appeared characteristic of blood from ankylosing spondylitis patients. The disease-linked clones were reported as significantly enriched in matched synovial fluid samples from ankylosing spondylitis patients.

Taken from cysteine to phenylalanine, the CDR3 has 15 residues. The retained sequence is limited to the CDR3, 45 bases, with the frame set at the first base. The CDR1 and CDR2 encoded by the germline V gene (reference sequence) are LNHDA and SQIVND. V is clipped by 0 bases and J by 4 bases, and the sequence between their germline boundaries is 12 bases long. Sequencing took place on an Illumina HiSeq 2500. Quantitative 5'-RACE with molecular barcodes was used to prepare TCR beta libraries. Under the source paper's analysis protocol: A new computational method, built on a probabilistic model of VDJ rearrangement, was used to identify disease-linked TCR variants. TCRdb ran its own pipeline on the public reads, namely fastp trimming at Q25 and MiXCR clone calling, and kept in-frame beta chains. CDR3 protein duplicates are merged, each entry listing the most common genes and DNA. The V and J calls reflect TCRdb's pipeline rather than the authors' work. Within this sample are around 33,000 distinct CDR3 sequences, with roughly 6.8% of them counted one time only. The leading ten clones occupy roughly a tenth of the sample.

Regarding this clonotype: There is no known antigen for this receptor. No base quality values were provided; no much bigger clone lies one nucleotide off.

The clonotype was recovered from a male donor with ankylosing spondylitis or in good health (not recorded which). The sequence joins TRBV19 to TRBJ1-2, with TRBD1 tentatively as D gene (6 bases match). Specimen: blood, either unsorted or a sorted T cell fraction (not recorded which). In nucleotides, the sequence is TGTGCCAGTAGTATAGAGTGGACAGCACCCTATGGCTACACCTTC. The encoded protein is CASSIEWTAPYGYTF.